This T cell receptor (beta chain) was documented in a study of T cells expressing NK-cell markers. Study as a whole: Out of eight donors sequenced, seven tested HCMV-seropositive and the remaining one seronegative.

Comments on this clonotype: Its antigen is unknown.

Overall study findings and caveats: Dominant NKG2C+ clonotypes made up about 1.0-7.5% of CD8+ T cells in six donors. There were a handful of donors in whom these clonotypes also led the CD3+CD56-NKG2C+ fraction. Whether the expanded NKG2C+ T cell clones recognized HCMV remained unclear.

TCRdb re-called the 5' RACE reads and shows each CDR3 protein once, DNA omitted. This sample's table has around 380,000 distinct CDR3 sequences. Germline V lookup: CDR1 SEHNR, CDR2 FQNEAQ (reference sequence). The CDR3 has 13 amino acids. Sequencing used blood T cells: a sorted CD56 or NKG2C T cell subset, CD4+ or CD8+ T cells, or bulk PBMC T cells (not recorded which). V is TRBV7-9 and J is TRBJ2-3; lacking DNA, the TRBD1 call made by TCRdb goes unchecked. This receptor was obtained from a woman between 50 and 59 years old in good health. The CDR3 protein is CASSPGTDYTQYF.